A single sample gave rise to the 18 T cell receptor beta chains below, sequenced in a study of synovial regulatory T cells in juvenile arthritis. Profiled with immunoSEQ multiplex PCR; TCRdb holds only in-frame clones, not every one. In all, the sample yields some 9,200 clones. The sequencing sample was made of Treg cells from blood. Subset meaning: remaining (HLA-DR-negative) circulating blood Treg cells. The receptors here all came from a donor aged 2 to 35 with juvenile idiopathic arthritis.

V gene TRBV7-2 combines with J gene TRBJ2-5; no DNA is available, so the TRBD2 call from TCRdb remains unchecked. The CDR3 extends over 14 amino acids. The record lacks a DNA sequence. Germline V gives CDR1 SGHTA, CDR2 FQGNSA. CDR3: CASSPRVSFYEQYF.

The rearrangement joins TRBV5-1 to TRBJ1-2. CDR1 is SGHRS and CDR2 is YFSETQ in the germline V gene. CDR3 length equals 15 residues. No DNA has been recorded. CDR3 sequence: CASSLQGEGGYGYTF.

This sequence joins TRBV28 and TRBJ1-2. CDR1 and CDR2 (germline): MDHEN, SYDVKM. The CDR3 is 14 residues long. The DNA sequence is not available. Here the CDR3 reads CASGSTWSNYGYTF.

This rearrangement joins TRBV7-2 to TRBJ2-3; lacking DNA, the TRBD2 call made by TCRdb goes unchecked. Looked up from germline, CDR1 is SGHTA and CDR2 is FQGNSA. The length of the CDR3 is 11 residues. Nucleotide data are not available. Here the CDR3 reads CASSPFDTQYF.

The chain combines TRBV19 with TRBJ1-4; TCRdb returns TRBD1, unconfirmable since there is no DNA. Germline CDR1 is LNHDA and CDR2 is SQIVND (reference sequence). The CDR3 is 15 amino acids. No DNA has been recorded. The CDR3 region is CASSITGTENEKLFF. Together with reference TRBV19 and TRBJ1-4, the CDR3 gives the full variable domain: DGGITQSPKYLFRKEGQNVTLSCEQNLNHDAMYWYRQDPGQGLRLIYYSQIVNDFQKGDIAEGYSVSREKKESFPLTVTSAQKNPTAFYLCASSITGTENEKLFFGSGTQLSVL.

The chain is built from TRBV5-1 and TRBJ2-1; the TCRdb D gene call, TRBD2, has no DNA to confirm it. CDR1 is SGHRS and CDR2 is YFSETQ in the germline V gene. The CDR3 has 13 residues. Only the protein is on record. CDR3 region: CASSLRLDFEQFF. The complete variable domain, with remaining parts taken from reference TRBV5-1 and TRBJ2-1, reads KAGVTQTPRYLIKTRGQQVTLSCSPISGHRSVSWYQQTPGQGLQFLFEYFSETQRNKGNFPGRFSGRQFSNSRSEMNVSTLELGDSALYLCASSLRLDFEQFFGPGTRLTVL.

The chain links TRBV5-1 to TRBJ2-1; TCRdb returns TRBD2, unconfirmable since there is no DNA. The CDR3 is made up of 14 amino acids. The entry carries no DNA sequence. Per the germline V gene, CDR1 is SGHRS and CDR2 is YFSETQ. CDR3 sequence: CASSLGLPYNEQFF.

The rearrangement joins TRBV19 to TRBJ1-2. In germline, CDR1 is LNHDA, CDR2 SQIVND (reference sequence). This CDR3 is built from 12 residues. The DNA is unrecorded. CDR3 sequence reads: CASSPQSGGYTF.

CDR3 sequence reads: CASSLQGYGYTF. The chain links TRBV7-2 to TRBJ1-2; the TRBD1 assignment by TCRdb is unverifiable without DNA. There are 12 residues in the CDR3. No DNA is recorded. Germline V lookup: CDR1 SGHTA, CDR2 FQGNSA.

The J gene is TRBJ2-7, the V gene TRBV28; TCRdb picks TRBD1, but there is no DNA to check that call. From germline, CDR1 is MDHEN and CDR2 SYDVKM. This CDR3 spans 15 amino acids. No DNA sequence was recorded. CDR3 region: CASSSRTTGGLEQYF.

CDR3 sequence: CASSTRLAGGEQFF. The rearrangement links TRBV19 to TRBJ2-1; the D call from TCRdb, TRBD2, cannot be confirmed without DNA. The CDR3 spans 14 residues. DNA is not on record. Germline CDR1 and CDR2: LNHDA and SQIVND (reference sequence).

This rearrangement joins TRBV29-1 to TRBJ2-7; TCRdb proposes TRBD1, but this gene call is untestable without DNA. Germline values: CDR1 SQVTM, CDR2 ANQGSEA. The CDR3 contains 15 residues. No DNA is listed. This chain's CDR3 is CSVLWGQGPSYEQYF.

CDR3 protein: CASSIPRGGWGSNQPQHF. This chain connects TRBV7-9 to TRBJ1-5. The CDR3 runs to 18 residues. The record lacks a DNA sequence. CDR1 is SEHNR, CDR2 FQNEAQ, per germline (reference sequence).

The rearrangement uses TRBV4-1 and TRBJ1-2. The V gene's germline CDR1 is MGHRA and CDR2 YSYEKL. The CDR3 has 11 amino acids. DNA was not recorded. CDR3 sequence reads: CASSQEDPSTF.

The chain joins TRBV9 to TRBJ2-5; TCRdb's D call, TRBD2, is unchecked because there is no DNA. The CDR3 runs to 15 residues. No DNA is listed. Germline V gene data show CDR1 as SGDLS and CDR2 as YYNGEE. The CDR3 region is CASSVSGGTQETQYF. Drawing the rest from reference TRBV9 and TRBJ2-5, the complete variable domain is DSGVTQTPKHLITATGQRVTLRCSPRSGDLSVYWYQQSLDQGLQFLIQYYNGEERAKGNILERFSAQQFPDLHSELNLSSLELGDSALYFCASSVSGGTQETQYFGPGTRLLVL.

The gene calls are TRBV19 and TRBJ1-1; TCRdb gives TRBD1 as the D gene, but with no DNA this cannot be confirmed. CDR1 is LNHDA and CDR2 is SQIVND in the germline V gene (reference sequence). The CDR3 has 15 residues. Only the protein sequence is given. CDR3 region: CASSIGTGFVTEAFF.

CDR3 loop: CASSLLISVNEQFF. The rearrangement uses TRBV7-9 and TRBJ2-1; TCRdb calls TRBD2, which cannot be checked without DNA. The germline gives CDR1 SEHNR, CDR2 FQNEAQ (reference sequence). The CDR3 runs 14 residues. The coding DNA is unavailable. Drawing the rest from reference TRBV7-9 and TRBJ2-1, the complete variable domain is DTGVSQNPRHKITKRGQNVTFRCDPISEHNRLYWYRQTLGQGPEFLTYFQNEAQLEKSRLLSDRFSAERPKGSFSTLEIQRTEQGDSAMYLCASSLLISVNEQFFGPGTRLTVL.

The J gene is TRBJ2-5, the V gene TRBV30; no DNA is available, so the TRBD2 call from TCRdb remains unchecked. The CDR3 has 14 residues. There is no recorded DNA. Germline CDR1 and CDR2: GTSNPN and SVGIG (reference sequence). The CDR3 protein is CAWSVSGIIKTQYF.